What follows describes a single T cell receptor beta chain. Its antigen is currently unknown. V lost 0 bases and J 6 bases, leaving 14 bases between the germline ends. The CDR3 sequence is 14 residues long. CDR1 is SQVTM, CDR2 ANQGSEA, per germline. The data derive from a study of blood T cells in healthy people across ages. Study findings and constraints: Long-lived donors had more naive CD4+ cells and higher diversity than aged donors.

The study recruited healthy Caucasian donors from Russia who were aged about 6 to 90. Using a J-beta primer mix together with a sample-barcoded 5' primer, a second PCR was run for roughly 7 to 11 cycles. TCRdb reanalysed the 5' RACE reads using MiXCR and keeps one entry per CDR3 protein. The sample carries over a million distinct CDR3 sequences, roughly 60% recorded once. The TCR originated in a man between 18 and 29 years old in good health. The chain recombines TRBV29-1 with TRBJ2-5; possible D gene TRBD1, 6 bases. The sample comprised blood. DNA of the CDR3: TGCAGCGTTGAAGACCCCGGCAGGGGACAGACCCAGTACTTC. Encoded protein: CSVEDPGRGQTQYF.